This is a list of T cell receptor beta chains from one sample in a study of T cell responses to AZD1222 COVID-19 vaccine. The data were produced by immunoSEQ multiplex PCR, yet TCRdb's version contains in-frame clones alone and is incomplete. The profile shows 130,000 or so clones, under 95% of them singletons. Material: peripheral blood, obtained 28 days after the second dose of the MenACWY control vaccine. These TCRs come from an adult who received the MenACWY meningococcal vaccine as a control. The CDR3 runs from the conserved cysteine through the conserved F or W. A D gene is named only where the DNA matches it firmly.

length	J	D	V	DNA	CDR3
14	TRBJ2-7	NA	TRBV27	TGTGCCAGCAGTTCCTACAAGACCTCCTACGAGCAGTACTTC	CASSSYKTSYEQYF
15	TRBJ1-1	TRBD1	TRBV6-5	TGTGCCAGCAGTTACGTAGGGGGCGGGAACACTGAAGCTTTCTTT	CASSYVGGGNTEAFF
15	TRBJ2-1	TRBD2	TRBV9	TGTGCCAGCAGCTTTCTGGCGGGAGGGGGACATGAGCAGTTCTTC	CASSFLAGGGHEQFF
14	TRBJ2-3	NA	TRBV28	TGTGCCAGCAGTCCCGGGACGCTCGCAGATACGCAGTATTTT	CASSPGTLADTQYF
18	TRBJ1-1	TRBD1	TRBV7-8	TGTGCCAGCAGCTTGGTCCCGGGACAGGGGGCTTGGAACACTGAAGCTTTCTTT	CASSLVPGQGAWNTEAFF
16	TRBJ2-7	TRBD2	TRBV7-2	TGTGCCAGCAGCTTACCCATAGCGGGAGACCCCTACGAGCAGTACTTC	CASSLPIAGDPYEQYF
11	TRBJ2-1	NA	TRBV19	TGTGCCAGTAGTACGGAGGTTGAGCAGTTCTTC	CASSTEVEQFF
14	TRBJ2-1	NA	TRBV9	TGTGCCAGCAGCGTTCATGGGACCTACAATGAGCAGTTCTTC	CASSVHGTYNEQFF
13	TRBJ2-5	NA	TRBV9	TGTGCCAGCAGCGTAGACCCGGACCGGGCCCAGTACTTC	CASSVDPDRAQYF
15	TRBJ1-6	NA	TRBV27	TGTGCCAGCACCGAGAGTGGAGCTTATAATTCACCCCTCCACTTT	CASTESGAYNSPLHF